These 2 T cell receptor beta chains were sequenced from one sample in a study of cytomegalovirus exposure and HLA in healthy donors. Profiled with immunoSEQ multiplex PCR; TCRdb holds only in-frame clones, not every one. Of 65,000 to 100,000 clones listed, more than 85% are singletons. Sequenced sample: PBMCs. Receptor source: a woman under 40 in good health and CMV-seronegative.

The CDR3 is CASSWTVQETQYF. The CDR3 DNA is TGTGCCAGCAGCTGGACAGTTCAAGAGACCCAGTACTTC. The rearrangement joins TRBV6-5 to TRBJ2-5; weak D call: TRBD1 (6 bases). Trimming removed 6 bases from V and 2 bases from J, with 10 bases in between. This CDR3 region has 13 residues. CDR1 and CDR2 from the germline V gene are MNHEY and SVGAGI.

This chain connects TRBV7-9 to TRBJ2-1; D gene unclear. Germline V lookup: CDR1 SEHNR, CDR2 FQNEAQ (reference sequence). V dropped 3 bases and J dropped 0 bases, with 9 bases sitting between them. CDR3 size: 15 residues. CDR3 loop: CASSLTQSSYNEQFF. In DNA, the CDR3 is TGTGCCAGCAGCTTGACACAGAGCTCCTACAATGAGCAGTTCTTC.